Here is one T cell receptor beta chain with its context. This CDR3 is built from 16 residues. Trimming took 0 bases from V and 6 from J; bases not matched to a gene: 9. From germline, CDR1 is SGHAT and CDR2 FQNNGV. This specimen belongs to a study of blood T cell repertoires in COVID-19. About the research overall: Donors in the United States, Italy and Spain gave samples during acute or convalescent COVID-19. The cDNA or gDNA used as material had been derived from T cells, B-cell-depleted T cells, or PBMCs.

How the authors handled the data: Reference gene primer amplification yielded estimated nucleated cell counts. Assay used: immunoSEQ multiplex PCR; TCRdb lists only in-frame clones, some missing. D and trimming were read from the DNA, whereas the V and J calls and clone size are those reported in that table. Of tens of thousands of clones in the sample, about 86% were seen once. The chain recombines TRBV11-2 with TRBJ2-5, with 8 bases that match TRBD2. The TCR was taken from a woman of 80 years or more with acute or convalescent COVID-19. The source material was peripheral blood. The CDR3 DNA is TGTGCCAGCAGCTTAGAAGTCGGGACGGGGGGGAAGACCCAGTACTTC. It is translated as CASSLEVGTGGKTQYF.